This T cell receptor (beta chain) was captured by sequencing in a study of a mutant IDH1 vaccine in newly diagnosed glioma. On the study more broadly: Receipt of radiotherapy, temozolomide, or both preceded the study, and most received both.

TCRdb's table, derived via immunoSEQ multiplex PCR, lists solely in-frame clones and lacks some. Here the sample spans 45,000 to 70,000 clones, approximately 91% being singletons. CDR1 is ENHRY and CDR2 is SYGVKD in the germline V gene. This CDR3 contains 13 residues. Trimming removed 6 bases at V and 4 bases at J, with 12 bases between. As for time point: baseline, week 1 (first vaccination visit). Treatment described: pre-vaccination baseline after standard-of-care therapy. Each tumor in the donors was a new WHO grade 3 or 4 astrocytoma, IDH1-mutant and ATRX-lost. The clonotype comes from a man in his fifties with glioma. The chain recombines TRBV10-3 with TRBJ1-1; perhaps TRBD1 as D (6 bases). Source: PBMCs, taken from a glioma patient treated with radiotherapy, temozolomide or both. The CDR3 coding sequence is TGTGCCATCAGCGATACAGGGAGCACTGAAGCTTTCTTT. Amino acids: CAISDTGSTEAFF.